This TCR beta chain is drawn from a study of T-cell memory formation after mild COVID-19. Study conclusions and caveats: Pre-infection memory held some responding clones, suggesting pre-existing cross-reactive T cells responded. Among CD4+ contracting clones, most were CM and EM, and CD8+ ones EMRA.

This CDR3 spans 14 amino acids. The germline CDR1 and CDR2 sequences are SGHRS and YFSETQ. The V and J ends lost 4 bases and 2 bases respectively, with 11 bases between them. A note on this clonotype: Antigen unknown.

Barcoded TCR alpha and TCR beta cDNA libraries with UMIs came from 5'RACE using constant-segment primers. In TCRdb, the 5' RACE reads were re-called with MiXCR into one record per CDR3 protein. Of 470,000 or so distinct CDR3 sequences detected, 15% to 20% appear once; the ten largest clones hold roughly an eighth. Sequenced material: PBMCs or a T cell subset sorted from them (not recorded which). The receptor comes from an adult woman who had mild COVID-19 (a few samples of this study predate the infection). Cell type and time point are not known. The rearrangement joins TRBV5-1 to TRBJ2-3; weak D call: TRBD1 (6 bases). CDR3 amino acids: CASSPGQNTDTQYF. The CDR3 DNA reads as TGCGCCAGCAGCCCAGGACAGAACACAGATACGCAGTATTTT.